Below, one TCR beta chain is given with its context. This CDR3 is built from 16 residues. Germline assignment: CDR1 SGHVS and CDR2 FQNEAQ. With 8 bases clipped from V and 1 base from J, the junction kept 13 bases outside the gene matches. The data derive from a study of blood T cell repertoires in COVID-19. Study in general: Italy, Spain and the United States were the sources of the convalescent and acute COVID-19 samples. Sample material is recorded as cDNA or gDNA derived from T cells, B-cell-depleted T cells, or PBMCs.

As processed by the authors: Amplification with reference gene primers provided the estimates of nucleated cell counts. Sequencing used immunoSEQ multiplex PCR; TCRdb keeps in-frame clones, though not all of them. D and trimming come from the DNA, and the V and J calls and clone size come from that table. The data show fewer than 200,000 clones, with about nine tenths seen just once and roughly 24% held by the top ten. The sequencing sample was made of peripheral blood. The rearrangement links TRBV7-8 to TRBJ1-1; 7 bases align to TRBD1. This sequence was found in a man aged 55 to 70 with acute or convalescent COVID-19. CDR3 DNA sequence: TGTGCCAGCGCCTACAGGGGTCCTTATGCGAACACTGAAGCTTTCTTT. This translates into CASAYRGPYANTEAFF.